Each of the 13 T cell receptor beta chains below was sequenced from the same sample in a study of T-cell memory formation after mild COVID-19. Using its own MiXCR run on the 5' RACE reads, TCRdb lists one record per CDR3 protein. The sample consists of about 150,000 distinct CDR3 sequences, 10% to 15% of them appearing once. Sequencing was performed on PBMCs or a T cell subset sorted from them (not recorded which). These receptors were collected from a man between 18 and 29 years old who had mild COVID-19 (a few samples of this study predate the infection). Cell type and time point are not known.

This clonotype has ten or more counts. The chain links TRBV12-3 or TRBV12-4 to TRBJ2-4; no clear D gene. Trimming took 6 bases from V and 0 from J, leaving 6 bases between them. The CDR3 has 13 residues. The CDR3 is CASSNEAKNIQYF. CDR3 sequence (DNA): TGTGCCAGCAGCAACGAAGCCAAAAACATTCAGTACTTC.

This clonotype was recorded once. This CDR3 is CASSQYKAMNTEAFF. The CDR3 DNA reads as TGCGCCAGCAGCCAGTATAAGGCCATGAACACTGAAGCTTTCTTT. The V call is TRBV4-1, the J call TRBJ1-1; D call uncertain. CDR3 length equals 15 residues. CDR1 and CDR2 from the germline V gene are MGHRA and YSYEKL. Trimming pared 3 bases from V and 0 bases from J, leaving 11 bases between.

V gene TRBV29-1 combines with J gene TRBJ1-6, with D perhaps matching TRBD1 (5 bases). The CDR3 covers 12 residues. Germline CDR1 reads SQVTM; CDR2 reads ANQGSEA. V lost 5 bases to trimming and J lost 7 bases, with 9 bases between them. CDR3 bases: TGCAGCGTTCGGCAGGGAAATTCACCCCTCCACTTT. Its protein is CSVRQGNSPLHF.

This clonotype was counted between two and nine times. This sequence joins TRBV20-1 and TRBJ1-2; 7 nucleotides match TRBD1. V lost 7 bases to trimming and J lost 4 bases; unmatched junction nucleotides: 6. The CDR3 length is 12 residues. The germline CDR1 and CDR2 sequences are DFQATT and SNEGSKA (reference sequence). The CDR3 DNA is TGCAGTGTGAGGGGGCTTGGCTATGGCTACACCTTC. Translating it yields CSVRGLGYGYTF.

This clonotype was picked up many times. The chain is built from TRBV4-2 and TRBJ1-4; 9 nucleotides line up with TRBD1. Germline CDR1 LGHNA, CDR2 YNFKEQ. This CDR3 has 16 amino acids. With V trimmed by 3 bases and J by 7 bases, 9 bases remained unmatched. DNA of the CDR3: TGTGCCAGCAGCCATGAACAGGGGGCGAGAAGTGAAAAACTGTTTTTT. Its translation: CASSHEQGARSEKLFF.

There are many counts of this clonotype. CDR3 sequence (DNA): TGTGCCAGCAGCTTACTAGCGGGGGTCCGCACAGATACGCAGTATTTT. The encoded protein is CASSLLAGVRTDTQYF. The rearrangement links TRBV7-2 to TRBJ2-3; 10 bases match TRBD2. V lost 2 bases and J lost 1; bases outside the gene matches: 3. This CDR3 spans 16 amino acids. Germline V gene sequence: CDR1 SGHTA, CDR2 FQGNSA.

The chain employs TRBV7-2 and TRBJ2-3, with 10 bases identical to TRBD2. The CDR3 loop spans 17 amino acids. V gave up 3 bases and J gave up 1 base; unmatched junction bases: 7. Per the germline V gene, CDR1 is SGHTA and CDR2 is FQGNSA. Here the CDR3 reads CASSFRLAGDRTDTQYF. The CDR3 nucleotides read TGTGCCAGCAGCTTCCGCCTAGCGGGGGACCGCACAGATACGCAGTATTTT.

This clonotype turned up a few times. This chain joins TRBV4-1 and TRBJ2-2; weak D call: TRBD1 (5 bases). The length of the CDR3 is 17 residues. Germline V gene lookup returns CDR1 MGHRA and CDR2 YSYEKL. V gave up 3 bases and J gave up 5 bases, with 19 bases separating them. The CDR3 loop reads CASSQPLKGARTGELFF. As DNA, the CDR3 is TGCGCCAGCAGCCAGCCCCTCAAAGGGGCGCGGACCGGGGAGCTGTTTTTT.

This clonotype showed up just a few times. This chain uses TRBV3-1 with TRBJ2-5; perhaps D is TRBD1 or TRBD2 (5 bases each). The CDR3 spans 15 residues. Germline V CDR1 and CDR2: LGHDT, YNNKEL (reference sequence). V lost 4 bases to trimming and J lost 5 bases, with 17 bases between them. The CDR3 protein is CASSPGPHWGETQYF. DNA for the CDR3: TGTGCCAGCAGCCCCGGGCCCCATTGGGGGGAGACCCAGTACTTC.

V gene TRBV11-2 combines with J gene TRBJ1-5; no definite D call. Germline V lookup: CDR1 SGHAT, CDR2 FQNNGV. Trimming removed 0 bases from V and 3 bases from J, with 3 bases in between. This CDR3 is built from 13 residues. The CDR3 protein is CASSLEFNQPQHF. The DNA of the CDR3 is TGTGCCAGCAGCTTAGAGTTCAATCAGCCCCAGCATTTT.

J is TRBJ1-2 and V is TRBV4-3; 8 bases align to TRBD1. The V gene's germline CDR1 is LGHNA and CDR2 YSLEER. J lost 3 bases, V lost 1 base, and 1 base had no gene match. The CDR3 spans 14 residues. The CDR3 here is CASSQVDRDYGYTF. CDR3 coding DNA: TGCGCCAGCAGCCAAGTGGACAGGGACTATGGCTACACCTTC.

This clonotype was detected ten times or more. This chain links TRBV7-2 with TRBJ2-3; D remains ambiguous. Germline-derived CDR1 and CDR2 are SGHTA and FQGNSA. V shed 3 bases and J shed 1 base, with 2 bases lying between them. CDR3 size: 12 residues. CDR3 sequence reads: CASSFGTDTQYF. CDR3 nucleotide sequence: TGTGCCAGCAGCTTTGGCACAGATACGCAGTATTTT.

This clonotype was recorded many times. The chain employs TRBV7-9 and TRBJ2-7, with 7 positions matching TRBD1. CDR1 is SEHNR and CDR2 is FQNEAQ in the germline V gene (reference sequence). The CDR3 is 14 residues long. The V and J ends lost 5 bases and 2 bases, in that order; junction bases with no gene match: 6. The CDR3 reads CASSTRDRPYEQYF. The CDR3 DNA reads as TGTGCCAGCAGCACACGGGACAGACCCTACGAGCAGTACTTC.